This T cell receptor (beta chain) was recovered during a study of tumor T cells in aggressive B-cell lymphoma (dated 2017 in TCRdb). The germline V gene (reference sequence) yields GTSNPN for CDR1 and SVGIG for CDR2. The V end gives up 1 base and the J end 5 bases, leaving 1 base in the junction not matched to a gene. From the cysteine up to the phenylalanine, the CDR3 has a length of 14 residues. CDR3 DNA only is kept here, 42 bases in frame from base 1. This clone has a handful of counts. Its target antigen remains unknown. No clone much larger than this one lies a single base away; base qualities are absent. The sample has other DNA sequences that encode this CDR3 too. Receptor libraries were prepared by the immunoSEQ multiplex PCR assay. Here the immuneACCESS table is served through TCRdb, limited to in-frame sequences with V and J called. Missing clones are a known gap in these copies; in checked studies unresolved V genes cover under half, and the rest lacks a known reason. The sample contains about 7,400 clones, around four fifths of them found a single time. 4.5% to 6.5% of the sample rests with the top ten.

The receptor chain draws on TRBV30 and TRBJ1-6, with 8 middle bases fitting TRBD1. Source material: tumor tissue. This receptor was taken from an adult with diffuse large B cell lymphoma. The CDR3 in this case is CAWSGGQDNSPLHF. The DNA is TGTGCCTGGAGTGGGGGACAGGATAATTCACCCCTCCACTTT.